This T cell receptor beta chain came from a study of response to subunit inactivated influenza vaccine. The CDR3 extends over 14 amino acids. Germline CDR1 and CDR2: DFQATT and SNEGSKA (reference sequence). V lost 3 bases and J lost 2; bases outside the gene matches: 4. Only a few counts were recorded for this clonotype. TCRdb reanalysed the RT-PCR reads using MiXCR and keeps one entry per CDR3 protein. The sample lists roughly 500,000 distinct CDR3 sequences; 20% to 25% were seen once. These data also featured in a second study, about T cells expressing NK-cell markers. From that study: Making the TCR beta cDNA relied on 5'RACE template switching with UMIs.

The receptor was isolated from a man aged 50 to 59 who received an inactivated influenza vaccine. The input for sequencing was CD4+ T cells sorted from PBMCs, taken 11 to 12 days after vaccination. The chain is built from TRBV20-1 and TRBJ2-1; 7 bases map to TRBD2. CDR3 sequence (DNA): TGCAGTGCTAGGCCCCGGGGGGCCTACAATGAGCAGTTCTTC. Translation: CSARPRGAYNEQFF.